The T cell receptor (beta chain) described here comes from a study of T cells in Graves' hyperthyroidism and ophthalmopathy (dated by TCRdb to about 2019). With regard to the full study: Peripheral blood samples were taken at the time of initial diagnosis, prior to any treatment. TCR V-J signatures able to tell the groups apart were searched for in a discovery cohort of 90 to 100 patients, of whom roughly 42 had Graves' ophthalmopathy and about 55 had stable Graves' hyperthyroidism. Prospective prediction of ophthalmopathy was tested in an independent validation cohort of approximately 18 hyperthyroidism patients and some 17 patients who later progressed to ophthalmopathy. For training and testing, the 100 or so patients in the discovery cohort were randomly divided in a 7:3 ratio. In addition, the study compared T-cell repertoires in thyroid tissue and in blood from roughly 6 Graves' hyperthyroidism patients. Once sampling was done, hyperthyroidism patients were given methimazole at a starting dose of 30 mg daily, whereas ophthalmopathy patients were given high-dose intravenous methylprednisolone. According to the paper, TCR Vbeta CDR3 sequencing was carried out on 135 peripheral blood samples, which came from over 40 ophthalmopathy, under 85 hyperthyroidism and roughly 17 progressor patients. What the authors observed across the whole study: In validation, progression to ophthalmopathy was predicted by the model with nearly 71% sensitivity and roughly 76% specificity, a median of around 5.9 months before onset. Blood samples also contained most of the expanded thyroid clonotypes (frequency above 0.001), which suggests that blood repertoires may reflect thyroid immune responses. No statistical method was used to set the sample size in advance, and investigators knew the group allocation. In cross-validation, a model built on a 13 V-J signature told ophthalmopathy apart from stable hyperthyroidism with approximately 91% sensitivity and approximately 84% specificity, and in testing the same model reached 80%/75%.

Moderately to severely active disease, a Clinical Activity Score of at least 3, a NOSPECS grade of at least 4, and a duration under 3 months were present in ophthalmopathy patients. The study excluded patients with uncontrolled infections, other autoimmune diseases, pregnancy or lactation. Diagnoses were based on clinical symptoms, serum thyroxine and TRAb, thyroid ultrasound and orbital computed tomography. PBMCs were isolated from about 10 ml of fresh peripheral blood by Ficoll-Paque density gradient centrifugation. Total RNA was extracted with Trizol reagent, and quality was checked on an Agilent 2100 Bioanalyzer. The TCR beta CDR3 regions were amplified from RNA transcripts. The TCR CDR3 was subjected to a first round of RT-PCR using the HTBI primer set and the Qiagen OneStep RT-PCR kit. Libraries were constructed in a second round of multiplex PCR, after which size selection and purification were carried out. The libraries were sequenced on an Illumina HiSeq2000 using paired-end 100 bp reads. On the study's bioinformatics: Raw data were processed with SOAPnuke, discarding reads with adapters, uncalled bases, mean Phred below 15, or no exact constant-primer or identifier match. High-quality paired reads were merged using COPE v1.2.5, and each unique nucleotide sequence was defined as a clonotype. Clonotypes were aligned to IMGT TRBV, TRBD and TRBJ reference segments using MiTCR v1.1. Only V-J combinations with frequency above 0.0001, covering about 99% of repertoires, were analysed. A TCS score was defined as the ratio of F50 (clonal expansion) to E x V (chaos), with BLOSUM62-based TCRdist applied between CDR3 peptides within each V-J. Welch's t-statistics and random forest reduced fewer than 550 V-J features to some 14, which were used in a naive Bayes classifier (R e1071). In TCRdb, the public reads were trimmed at Q25 with fastp and aligned with MiXCR, with productive beta chains retained. Rows with a matching CDR3 protein are joined into one entry that keeps the most common DNA and genes. The authors' filters were not applied to this entry. This sample has fewer than 500,000 distinct CDR3 sequences in its table, and about 15% of those were observed once. Of the sample, roughly 13% falls within the top ten clones.

This clonotype appeared many times. Its antigen remains unidentified. No much larger clone is present one base from it, and per-base qualities are unavailable. The CDR3 measures 12 amino acids from cysteine to phenylalanine. Only the CDR3 DNA stays, 36 bases, in frame from base 1. The germline V gene (reference sequence) gives CDR1 as LGHDT and CDR2 as YNNKEL. V drops 3 bases and J drops 7 bases, leaving 7 bases in between. This clonotype originated in a young man with Graves' ophthalmopathy. Material: blood. The V gene is TRBV3-1 and the J gene is TRBJ2-1, with the identity of the D gene unclear. The nucleotide sequence reads TGTGCCAGCAGCCAGAACGTTAATGAGCAGTTCTTC. The encoded protein is CASSQNVNEQFF.